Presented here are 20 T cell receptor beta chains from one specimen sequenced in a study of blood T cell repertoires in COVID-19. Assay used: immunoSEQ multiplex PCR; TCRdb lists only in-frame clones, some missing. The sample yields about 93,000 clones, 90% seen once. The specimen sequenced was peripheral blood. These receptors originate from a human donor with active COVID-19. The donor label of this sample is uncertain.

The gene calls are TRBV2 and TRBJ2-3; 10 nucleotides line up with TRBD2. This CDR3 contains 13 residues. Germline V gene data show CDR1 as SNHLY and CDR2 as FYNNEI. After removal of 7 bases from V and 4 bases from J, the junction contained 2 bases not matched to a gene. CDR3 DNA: TGTGCCAGCATGAGCGGGGGGGCAGATACGCAGTATTTT. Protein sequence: CASMSGGADTQYF.

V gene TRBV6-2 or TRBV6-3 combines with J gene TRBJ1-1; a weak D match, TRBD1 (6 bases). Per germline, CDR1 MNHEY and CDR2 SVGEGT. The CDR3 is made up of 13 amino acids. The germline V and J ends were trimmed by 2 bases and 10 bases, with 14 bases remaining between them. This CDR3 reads CASSYGVGGAAFF. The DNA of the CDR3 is TGTGCCAGCAGTTACGGTGTCGGGGGGGCAGCTTTCTTT.

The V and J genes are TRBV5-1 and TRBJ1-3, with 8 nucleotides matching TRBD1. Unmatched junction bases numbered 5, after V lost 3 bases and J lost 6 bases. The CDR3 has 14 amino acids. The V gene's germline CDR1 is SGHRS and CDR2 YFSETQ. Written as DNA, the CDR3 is TGCGCCAGCAGCTCCGGGACAGGACTAAACACCATATATTTT. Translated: CASSSGTGLNTIYF.

The DNA for the CDR3 is TGTGCCAGCAGCTATCGGGGGGACCTCACAGATACGCAGTATTTT. Translation gives CASSYRGDLTDTQYF. The chain joins TRBV27 to TRBJ2-3, with 7 bases fitting TRBD2. The CDR3 runs 15 residues. Germline values: CDR1 MNHEY, CDR2 SMNVEV (reference sequence). V gave up 6 bases and J gave up 2 bases; unmatched junction bases: 8.

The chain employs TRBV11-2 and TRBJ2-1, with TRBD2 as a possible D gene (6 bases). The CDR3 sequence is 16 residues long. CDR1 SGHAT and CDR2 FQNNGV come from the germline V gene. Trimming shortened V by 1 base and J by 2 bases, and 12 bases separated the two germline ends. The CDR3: CASSLAGGPPYNEQFF. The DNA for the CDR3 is TGTGCCAGCAGCTTAGCAGGAGGGCCCCCCTACAATGAGCAGTTCTTC.

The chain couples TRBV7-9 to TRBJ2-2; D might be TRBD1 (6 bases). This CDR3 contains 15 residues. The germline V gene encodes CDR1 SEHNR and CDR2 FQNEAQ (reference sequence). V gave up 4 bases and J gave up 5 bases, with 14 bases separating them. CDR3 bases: TGTGCCAGCAGCTCGACAGGCAAGTGGACCGGGGAGCTGTTTTTT. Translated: CASSSTGKWTGELFF. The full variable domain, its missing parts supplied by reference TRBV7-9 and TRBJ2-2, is DTGVSQNPRHKITKRGQNVTFRCDPISEHNRLYWYRQTLGQGPEFLTYFQNEAQLEKSRLLSDRFSAERPKGSFSTLEIQRTEQGDSAMYLCASSSTGKWTGELFFGEGSRLTVL.

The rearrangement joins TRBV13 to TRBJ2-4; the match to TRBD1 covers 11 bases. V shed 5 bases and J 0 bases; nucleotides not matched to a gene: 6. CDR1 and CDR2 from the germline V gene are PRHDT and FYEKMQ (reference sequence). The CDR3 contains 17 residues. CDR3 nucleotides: TGTGCCAGCAGCCCCAGGACAGGGGGCCTAGCCAAAAACATTCAGTACTTC. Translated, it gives CASSPRTGGLAKNIQYF.

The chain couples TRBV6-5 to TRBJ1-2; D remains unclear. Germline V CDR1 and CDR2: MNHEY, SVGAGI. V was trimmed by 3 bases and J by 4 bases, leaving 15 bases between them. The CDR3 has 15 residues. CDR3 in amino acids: CASSYRRSWSYGYTF. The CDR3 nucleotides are TGTGCCAGCAGTTATAGGAGGTCATGGAGCTATGGCTACACCTTC.

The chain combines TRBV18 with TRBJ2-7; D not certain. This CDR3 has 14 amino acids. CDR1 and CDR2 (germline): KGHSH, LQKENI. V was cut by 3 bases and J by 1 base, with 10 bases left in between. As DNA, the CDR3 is TGTGCCAGCTCACCTTCATTGACATCCTACGAGCAGTACTTC. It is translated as CASSPSLTSYEQYF.

The CDR3 nucleotides read TGTGCCAGCAGTTCCGGGGACAGGGGTTTAGTTGAAGCTTTCTTT. Translation: CASSSGDRGLVEAFF. The V gene is TRBV28, the J gene TRBJ1-1, with 10 bases fitting TRBD1. Germline trimming cut 4 bases from V and 7 bases from J; bases unmatched to any gene: 9. The length of the CDR3 is 15 residues. From germline, CDR1 is MDHEN and CDR2 SYDVKM. The full variable domain, rest sourced from reference TRBV28 and TRBJ1-1, is DVKVTQSSRYLVKRTGEKVFLECVQDMDHENMFWYRQDPGLGLRLIYFSYDVKMKEKGDIPEGYSVSREKKERFSLILESASTNQTSMYLCASSSGDRGLVEAFFGQGTRLTVV.

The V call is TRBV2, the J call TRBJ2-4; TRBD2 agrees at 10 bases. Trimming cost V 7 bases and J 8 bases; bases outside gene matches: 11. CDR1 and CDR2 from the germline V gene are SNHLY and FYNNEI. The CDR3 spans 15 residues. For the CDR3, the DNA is TGTGCCAGCATGAAGGAGCGGGGGGGCCTGGACATTCAGTACTTC. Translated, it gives CASMKERGGLDIQYF.

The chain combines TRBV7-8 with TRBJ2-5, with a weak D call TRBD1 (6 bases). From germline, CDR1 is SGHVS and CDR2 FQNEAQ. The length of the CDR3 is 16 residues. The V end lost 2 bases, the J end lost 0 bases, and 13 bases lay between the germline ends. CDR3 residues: CASSLLAGANQETQYF. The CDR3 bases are TGTGCCAGCAGCTTATTGGCAGGGGCCAACCAAGAGACCCAGTACTTC.

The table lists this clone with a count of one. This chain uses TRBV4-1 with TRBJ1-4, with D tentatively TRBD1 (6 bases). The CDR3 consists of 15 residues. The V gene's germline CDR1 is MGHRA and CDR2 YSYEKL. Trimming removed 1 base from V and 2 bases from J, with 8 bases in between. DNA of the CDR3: TGCGCCAGCAGCCAAGTCAGGGGTACTAATGAAAAACTGTTTTTT. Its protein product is CASSQVRGTNEKLFF.

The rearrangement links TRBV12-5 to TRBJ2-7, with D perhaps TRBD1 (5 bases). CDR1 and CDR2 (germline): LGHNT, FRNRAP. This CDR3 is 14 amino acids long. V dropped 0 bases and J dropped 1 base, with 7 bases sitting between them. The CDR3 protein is CASGLVQVSYEQYF. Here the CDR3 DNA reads TGTGCTAGTGGTTTGGTACAGGTGTCCTACGAGCAGTACTTC. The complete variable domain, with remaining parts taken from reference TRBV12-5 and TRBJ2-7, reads DARVTQTPRHKVTEMGQEVTMRCQPILGHNTVFWYRQTMMQGLELLAYFRNRAPLDDSGMPKDRFSAEMPDATLATLKIQPSEPRDSAVYFCASGLVQVSYEQYFGPGTRLTVT.

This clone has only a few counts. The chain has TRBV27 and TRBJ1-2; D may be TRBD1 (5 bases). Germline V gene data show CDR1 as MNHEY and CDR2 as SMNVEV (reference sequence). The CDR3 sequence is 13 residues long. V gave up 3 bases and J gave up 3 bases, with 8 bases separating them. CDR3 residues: CASSFQGYYGYTF. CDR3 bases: TGTGCCAGCAGTTTTCAGGGCTACTATGGCTACACCTTC.

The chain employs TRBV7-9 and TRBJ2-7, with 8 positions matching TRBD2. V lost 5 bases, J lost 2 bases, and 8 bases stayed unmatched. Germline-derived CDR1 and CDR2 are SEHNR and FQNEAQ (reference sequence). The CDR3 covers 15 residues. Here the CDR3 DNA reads TGTGCCAGCAGCCGCCCGAGCGGGGGAGCCTACGAGCAGTACTTC. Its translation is CASSRPSGGAYEQYF.

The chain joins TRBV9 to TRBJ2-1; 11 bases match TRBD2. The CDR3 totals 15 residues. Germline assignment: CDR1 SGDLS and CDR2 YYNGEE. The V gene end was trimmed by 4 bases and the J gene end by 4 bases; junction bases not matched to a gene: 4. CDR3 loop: CASSHTSGGYNEQFF. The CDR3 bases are TGTGCCAGCAGCCACACTAGCGGGGGTTACAATGAGCAGTTCTTC.

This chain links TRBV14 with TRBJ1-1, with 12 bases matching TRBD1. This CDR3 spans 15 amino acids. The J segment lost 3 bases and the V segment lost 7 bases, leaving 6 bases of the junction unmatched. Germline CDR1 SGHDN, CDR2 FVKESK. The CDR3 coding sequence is TGTGCCAGCAAAGGGGACAGGGGGCGAGACACTGAAGCTTTCTTT. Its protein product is CASKGDRGRDTEAFF.

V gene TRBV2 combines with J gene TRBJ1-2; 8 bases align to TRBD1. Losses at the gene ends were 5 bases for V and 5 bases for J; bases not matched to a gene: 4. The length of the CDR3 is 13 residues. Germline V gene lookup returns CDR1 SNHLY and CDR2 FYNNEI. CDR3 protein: CASSRGQEYGYTF. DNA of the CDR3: TGTGCCAGCAGTCGGGGACAGGAGTATGGCTACACCTTC. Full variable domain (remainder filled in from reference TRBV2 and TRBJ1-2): EPEVTQTPSHQVTQMGQEVILRCVPISNHLYFYWYRQILGQKVEFLVSFYNNEISEKSEIFDDQFSVERPDGSNFTLKIRSTKLEDSAMYFCASSRGQEYGYTFGSGTRLTVV.

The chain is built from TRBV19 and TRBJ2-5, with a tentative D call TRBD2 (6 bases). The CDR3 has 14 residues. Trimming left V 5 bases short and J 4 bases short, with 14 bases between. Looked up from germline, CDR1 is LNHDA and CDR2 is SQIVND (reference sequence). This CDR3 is CASSPTEGGETQYF. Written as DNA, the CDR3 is TGTGCCAGTAGTCCAACGGAGGGTGGAGAGACCCAGTACTTC.